A single sample gave rise to the 28 T cell receptor beta chains below, sequenced in a study of cytomegalovirus exposure and HLA in healthy donors. Produced via immunoSEQ multiplex PCR; TCRdb's table is partial and in-frame only. The sample contains roughly 120,000 clones, roughly 93% of which appear only once. Specimen: PBMCs. The receptors stem from a woman under 30 in good health and CMV-seronegative.

CDR3 protein: CASSWRYSNQPQHF. DNA of the CDR3: TGTGCCAGCAGTTGGCGGTATAGCAATCAGCCCCAGCATTTT. This chain joins TRBV28 and TRBJ1-5; no clear D gene. Trimming pared 4 bases from V and 0 bases from J, leaving 7 bases between. There are 14 residues in the CDR3. Germline V CDR1 and CDR2: MDHEN, SYDVKM.

This sequence joins TRBV6-5 and TRBJ1-2, with D tentatively TRBD1 (5 bases). The CDR3 covers 16 residues. Trimming shortened V by 4 bases and J by 0 bases, and 15 bases separated the two germline ends. Germline assignment: CDR1 MNHEY and CDR2 SVGAGI. The CDR3 reads CASSWGVDTSNYGYTF. CDR3 in DNA: TGTGCCAGCAGTTGGGGGGTGGACACTTCTAACTATGGCTACACCTTC.

The chain carries TRBV11-2 and TRBJ1-3; 7 bases match TRBD1. This CDR3 is 15 amino acids long. Per the germline V gene, CDR1 is SGHAT and CDR2 is FQNNGV. V lost 5 bases and J lost 1; bases outside the gene matches: 5. CDR3 protein: CASSRGQESGNTIYF. CDR3 nucleotide sequence: TGTGCCAGCAGCCGTGGACAGGAGTCTGGAAACACCATATATTTT.

The genes are TRBV5-6 and TRBJ1-2; 7 bases line up with TRBD1. This CDR3 contains 15 residues. After removal of 1 base from V and 4 bases from J, the junction contained 7 bases not matched to a gene. Germline CDR1 is SGHDT and CDR2 is YYEEEE. CDR3: CASSLLTGQGYGYTF. CDR3 DNA sequence: TGTGCCAGCAGCTTGTTGACAGGGCAAGGCTATGGCTACACCTTC.

J is TRBJ2-3 and V is TRBV7-9; the D is unclear. V was clipped by 4 bases and J by 6 bases, with 8 bases between them. CDR3 length equals 12 residues. Germline CDR1 SEHNR, CDR2 FQNEAQ (reference sequence). CDR3 loop: CASSSNWDTQYF. CDR3 DNA: TGTGCCAGCAGCTCTAATTGGGATACGCAGTATTTT.

This rearrangement joins TRBV7-2 to TRBJ2-1; 9 positions agree with TRBD2. The germline V gene has CDR1 SGHTA and CDR2 FQGNSA. J gave up 7 bases and V 5 bases, and 6 bases lay outside the gene matches. This CDR3 has 14 residues. In DNA form, the CDR3 reads TGTGCCAGCAGCCCTAGCGGGATAGAGAATGAGCAGTTCTTC. Translating gives CASSPSGIENEQFF.

The chain joins TRBV10-3 to TRBJ2-7; 9 bases agree with TRBD1. CDR3 length equals 13 residues. Germline V gene data show CDR1 as ENHRY and CDR2 as SYGVKD. V shed 10 bases and J 1 base; nucleotides not matched to a gene: 5. The CDR3 DNA sequence: TGTGCCACCTGGGACAGGGTTTCCTACGAGCAGTACTTC. It specifies CATWDRVSYEQYF.

The CDR3 nucleotides read TGTGCCAGCAGCGGAGGACGGACCACCACCGAGCAGTACTTC. Amino acid sequence: CASSGGRTTTEQYF. The chain recombines TRBV7-9 with TRBJ2-7, with D possibly TRBD2 on 5 matching bases. Trimming removed 5 bases from V and 6 bases from J, with 17 bases in between. Germline CDR1 reads SEHNR; CDR2 reads FQNEAQ (reference sequence). The CDR3 runs 14 residues.

Notes on this clone: Other DNA sequences in the sample encode the same CDR3. The chain has TRBV27 and TRBJ2-7, with D perhaps matching TRBD2 (6 bases). The CDR3 is 14 amino acids. The germline CDR1 and CDR2 sequences are MNHEY and SMNVEV (reference sequence). The V gene lost 0 bases and the J gene lost 2 bases, with 8 bases spanning the gap. CDR3 sequence: CASSLSSGTYEQYF. In DNA form, the CDR3 reads TGTGCCAGCAGTTTATCTAGCGGTACCTACGAGCAGTACTTC.

The rearrangement links TRBV28 to TRBJ2-5; D might be TRBD2 (5 bases). V was trimmed by 1 base and J by 4 bases, leaving 13 bases between them. Germline loops: CDR1 MDHEN, CDR2 SYDVKM. The CDR3 spans 15 residues. The chain's CDR3 is CASSLSSRAVETQYF. The CDR3 DNA reads TGTGCCAGCAGTTTATCTTCGCGGGCTGTAGAGACCCAGTACTTC. The full variable domain, in which reference TRBV28 and TRBJ2-5 provide the parts outside the CDR3, is DVKVTQSSRYLVKRTGEKVFLECVQDMDHENMFWYRQDPGLGLRLIYFSYDVKMKEKGDIPEGYSVSREKKERFSLILESASTNQTSMYLCASSLSSRAVETQYFGPGTRLLVL.

The CDR3 loop is CAWSYTGETNEQFF. CDR3 bases: TGTGCCTGGAGTTACACGGGTGAAACTAATGAGCAGTTCTTC. The V and J genes are TRBV30 and TRBJ2-1; D is unresolved. Trimming removed 2 bases at V and 7 bases at J, with 15 bases between. The CDR3 is made up of 14 amino acids. The germline V gene encodes CDR1 GTSNPN and CDR2 SVGIG (reference sequence).

The rearrangement joins TRBV27 to TRBJ2-2, with 9 bases identical to TRBD1. The V gene end was trimmed by 10 bases and the J gene end by 3 bases; junction bases not matched to a gene: 3. The CDR3 covers 13 residues. Germline V gene data show CDR1 as MNHEY and CDR2 as SMNVEV (reference sequence). Here the CDR3 DNA reads TGTGCCACCAGGACAGGGGACACCGGGGAGCTGTTTTTT. Residues: CATRTGDTGELFF.

This clone has more than one count but fewer than ten. The rearrangement uses TRBV11-2 and TRBJ1-1; 8 bases map to TRBD1. The germline gives CDR1 SGHAT, CDR2 FQNNGV. There are 16 residues in the CDR3. After removal of 2 bases from V and 6 bases from J, the junction contained 11 bases not matched to a gene. CDR3 in amino acids: CASSLIFPGGSAEAFF. CDR3 bases: TGTGCCAGCAGCTTAATATTTCCAGGGGGCAGCGCTGAAGCTTTCTTT.

CDR3 DNA: TGTGCCAGCTCCTGGACTAGTGAGGACGAGCAGTACTTC. It codes for CASSWTSEDEQYF. The V call is TRBV18, the J call TRBJ2-7, with 7 bases identical to TRBD2. The germline V gene encodes CDR1 KGHSH and CDR2 LQKENI. V was clipped by 6 bases and J by 5 bases; unmatched bases: 7. The CDR3 consists of 13 residues.

The chain carries TRBV10-1 and TRBJ2-7; TRBD2 matches 13 bases. The CDR3 is 15 residues long. Germline V gene sequence: CDR1 WNHNN, CDR2 SYGVQD (reference sequence). V shed 2 bases and J 6 bases; nucleotides not matched to a gene: 4. Here the CDR3 reads CASSETSGRGSEQYF. The CDR3 DNA is TGCGCCAGCAGTGAGACTAGCGGGAGGGGGTCCGAGCAGTACTTC.

V is TRBV5-6 and J is TRBJ1-1; D possibly corresponds to TRBD1 (5 bases). The CDR3 is 11 amino acids. The germline CDR1 and CDR2 sequences are SGHDT and YYEEEE. V shed 7 bases and J shed 7 bases, with 11 bases lying between them. The CDR3 loop reads CASRYRHEAFF. DNA of the CDR3: TGTGCCAGCCGATACAGGCATGAAGCTTTCTTT.

The rearrangement uses TRBV7-2 and TRBJ2-7, with 7 nucleotides matching TRBD2. The germline CDR1 and CDR2 sequences are SGHTA and FQGNSA. Trimming at V came to 5 bases and at J to 6 bases, leaving 7 bases not matched to a gene. This CDR3 comprises 13 residues. CDR3 in amino acids: CASSRGGFSEQYF. The CDR3 bases are TGTGCCAGCAGCCGCGGGGGATTCAGCGAGCAGTACTTC.

This rearrangement joins TRBV19 to TRBJ1-5, with D perhaps TRBD1 (6 bases). CDR3 length equals 14 residues. V shed 7 bases and J shed 1 base, with 11 bases lying between them. Germline CDR1 LNHDA, CDR2 SQIVND (reference sequence). Written as DNA, the CDR3 is TGTGCCAGTAACAACAGGGTAAGCAATCAGCCCCAGCATTTT. Protein sequence: CASNNRVSNQPQHF. The full variable domain, its missing parts supplied by reference TRBV19 and TRBJ1-5, is DGGITQSPKYLFRKEGQNVTLSCEQNLNHDAMYWYRQDPGQGLRLIYYSQIVNDFQKGDIAEGYSVSREKKESFPLTVTSAQKNPTAFYLCASNNRVSNQPQHFGDGTRLSIL.

The chain is built from TRBV9 and TRBJ2-1; D gene ambiguous. V was clipped by 3 bases and J by 5 bases, with 12 bases between them. Per germline, CDR1 SGDLS and CDR2 YYNGEE. The CDR3 contains 14 residues. CDR3 amino acids: CASSAASFNNEQFF. The DNA of the CDR3 is TGTGCCAGCAGCGCAGCTAGTTTCAACAATGAGCAGTTCTTC.

CDR3 region: CASSPDGRREGLNEQFF. The CDR3 DNA reads as TGCGCCAGCAGCCCGGATGGTAGGCGGGAGGGCCTAAATGAGCAGTTCTTC. The chain recombines TRBV5-1 with TRBJ2-1, with 9 nucleotides matching TRBD2. This CDR3 is 17 amino acids long. Per germline, CDR1 SGHRS and CDR2 YFSETQ. With V trimmed by 4 bases and J by 7 bases, 15 bases remained unmatched.

CDR3 sequence reads: CASSHRGFNQPQHF. The CDR3 nucleotides read TGTGCCAGTAGTCATCGGGGGTTCAATCAGCCCCAGCATTTT. The chain carries TRBV19 and TRBJ1-5; D perhaps matches TRBD1 (5 bases). The germline CDR1 and CDR2 sequences are LNHDA and SQIVND (reference sequence). V was clipped by 5 bases and J by 3 bases, with 11 bases between them. CDR3 size: 14 residues.

The chain has TRBV28 and TRBJ1-1, with 7 bases aligning to TRBD1. The CDR3 consists of 14 residues. Germline CDR1 MDHEN, CDR2 SYDVKM. Unmatched junction bases numbered 3, after V lost 4 bases and J lost 1 base. The DNA of the CDR3 is TGTGCCAGCAGTTCTCAGGGGGGGAACACTGAAGCTTTCTTT. It codes for CASSSQGGNTEAFF.

The chain employs TRBV2 and TRBJ1-2; no reliable D call. The CDR3 loop spans 11 amino acids. CDR1 is SNHLY, CDR2 FYNNEI, per germline. The V gene lost 0 bases and the J gene lost 8 bases, with 4 bases spanning the gap. Here the CDR3 reads CASSEAGGYTF. The CDR3 region has the DNA TGTGCCAGCAGTGAAGCCGGGGGCTACACCTTC.

This chain uses TRBV5-1 with TRBJ2-2, with D possibly being TRBD2 (7 bases). The length of the CDR3 is 16 residues. CDR1 and CDR2 (germline): SGHRS, YFSETQ. V was clipped by 7 bases and J by 3 bases, with 19 bases between them. In nucleotides, the CDR3 is TGCGCCAGCCGAAGAGGGGGGGCTGAAGACACCGGGGAGCTGTTTTTT. It codes for CASRRGGAEDTGELFF.

The chain carries TRBV7-7 and TRBJ2-7; D possibly corresponds to TRBD2 (5 bases). The CDR3 loop spans 13 amino acids. The V end was cut by 5 bases, the J end by 3 bases, with 11 bases between. The germline V gene has CDR1 SSHAT and CDR2 FNYEAQ (reference sequence). CDR3 residues: CASSLGRGYEQYF. Written as DNA, the CDR3 is TGTGCCAGCAGCCTCGGACGGGGCTACGAGCAGTACTTC.

V is TRBV7-9 and J is TRBJ2-3; 8 bases are a match to TRBD1. The CDR3 spans 15 residues. The trim removed 5 bases at V and 1 base at J, leaving 5 bases unmatched. Germline V gives CDR1 SEHNR, CDR2 FQNEAQ (reference sequence). The CDR3, as DNA: TGTGCCAGCAGCCGACAGGGGTGGGGCACAGATACGCAGTATTTT. It translates to CASSRQGWGTDTQYF.

V is TRBV5-1 and J is TRBJ1-3; 7 bases map to TRBD1. The CDR3 spans 14 residues. V lost 4 bases and J lost 6; bases outside the gene matches: 7. The germline V gene encodes CDR1 SGHRS and CDR2 YFSETQ. The CDR3 is CASSQQGQENTIYF. In DNA form, the CDR3 reads TGCGCCAGCAGCCAACAGGGGCAAGAAAACACCATATATTTT. The full variable domain, completed using reference TRBV5-1 and TRBJ1-3, is KAGVTQTPRYLIKTRGQQVTLSCSPISGHRSVSWYQQTPGQGLQFLFEYFSETQRNKGNFPGRFSGRQFSNSRSEMNVSTLELGDSALYLCASSQQGQENTIYFGEGSWLTVV.

J is TRBJ2-3 and V is TRBV7-9; 10 positions agree with TRBD2. The CDR3 consists of 18 residues. With 1 base clipped from V and 5 bases from J, the junction kept 12 bases outside the gene matches. CDR1 is SEHNR and CDR2 is FQNEAQ in the germline V gene (reference sequence). For the CDR3, the DNA is TGTGCCAGCAGCTTAGGCTTGGCTAGCGGGGGCCGGGGAGATACGCAGTATTTT. Encoded protein: CASSLGLASGGRGDTQYF.